The present T cell receptor (beta chain) was sequenced within a study of CD8+ T cells in alopecia areata. The treatment: oral pan-JAK inhibitor, 5-10 mg twice daily. RNA extraction and reverse transcription yielded cDNA as sequencing template. The assay was immunoSEQ multiplex PCR, and TCRdb's table has in-frame clones only and misses some. The sample lists fewer than 250,000 clones; 50% to 70% were seen once. The receptor was isolated from a human donor with alopecia areata. The material was CD4+ T cells sorted from blood, obtained at approximately week 49, from a patient treated with tofacitinib.

In DNA form, the CDR3 reads TGTGCCAGCAGCTTCGGGGGACAGTCGTACTCTGGGGCCAACGTCCTGACTTTC. As protein: CASSFGGQSYSGANVLTF. The chain links TRBV7-2 to TRBJ2-6; TRBD1 might be the D (7 bases). V lost 3 bases and J 0 bases, leaving 15 bases between the germline ends. Germline-derived CDR1 and CDR2 are SGHTA and FQGNSA. This CDR3 has 18 amino acids.